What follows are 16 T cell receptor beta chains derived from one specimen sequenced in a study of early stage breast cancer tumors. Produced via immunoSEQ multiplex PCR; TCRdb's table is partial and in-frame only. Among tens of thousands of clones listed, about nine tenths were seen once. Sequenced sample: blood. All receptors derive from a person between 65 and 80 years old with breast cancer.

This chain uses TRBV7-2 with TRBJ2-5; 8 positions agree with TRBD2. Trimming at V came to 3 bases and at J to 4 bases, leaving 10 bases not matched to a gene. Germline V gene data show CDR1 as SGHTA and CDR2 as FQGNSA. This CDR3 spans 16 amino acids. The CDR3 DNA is TGTGCCAGCAGCTTTGTGCGGGGGGTTTCGAGAGAGACCCAGTACTTC. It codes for CASSFVRGVSRETQYF.

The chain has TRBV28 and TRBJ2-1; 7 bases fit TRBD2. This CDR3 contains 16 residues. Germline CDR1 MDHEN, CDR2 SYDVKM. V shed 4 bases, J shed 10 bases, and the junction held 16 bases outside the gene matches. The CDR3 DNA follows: TGTGCCAGCAGTTCTGTGGCCGGGACTAACTCTGGGGAGCAGTTCTTC. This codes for CASSSVAGTNSGEQFF.

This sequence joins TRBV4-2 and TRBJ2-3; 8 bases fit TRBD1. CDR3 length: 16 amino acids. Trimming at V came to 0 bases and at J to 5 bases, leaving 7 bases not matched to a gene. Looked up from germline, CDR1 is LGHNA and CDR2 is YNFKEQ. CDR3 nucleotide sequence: TGTGCCAGCAGCCAAGAATCAGGGGGCACGAGAGATACGCAGTATTTT. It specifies CASSQESGGTRDTQYF.

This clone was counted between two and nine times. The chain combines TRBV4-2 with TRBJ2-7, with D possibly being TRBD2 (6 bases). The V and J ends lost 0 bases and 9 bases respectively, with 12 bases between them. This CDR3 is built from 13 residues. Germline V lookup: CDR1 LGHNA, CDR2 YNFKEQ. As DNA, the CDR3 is TGTGCCAGCAGCCAAGATGATACTAGCTTGCAGTACTTC. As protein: CASSQDDTSLQYF.

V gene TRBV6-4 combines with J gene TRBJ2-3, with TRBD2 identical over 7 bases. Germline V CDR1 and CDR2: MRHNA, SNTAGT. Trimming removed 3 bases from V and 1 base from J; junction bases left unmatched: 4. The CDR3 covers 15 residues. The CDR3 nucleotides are TGTGCCAGCAGTGAACAACGGGGGGGCACAGATACGCAGTATTTT. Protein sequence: CASSEQRGGTDTQYF.

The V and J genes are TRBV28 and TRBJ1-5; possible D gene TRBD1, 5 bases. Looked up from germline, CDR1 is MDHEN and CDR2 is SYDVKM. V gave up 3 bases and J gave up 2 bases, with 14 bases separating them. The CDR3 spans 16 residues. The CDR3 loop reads CASSFHRGGGNQPQHF. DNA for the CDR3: TGTGCCAGCAGTTTTCATAGGGGTGGAGGCAATCAGCCCCAGCATTTT.

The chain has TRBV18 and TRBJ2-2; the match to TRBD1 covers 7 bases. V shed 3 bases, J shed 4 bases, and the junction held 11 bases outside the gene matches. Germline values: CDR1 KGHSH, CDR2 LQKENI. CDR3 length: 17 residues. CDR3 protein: CASSPRDRVSSTGELFF. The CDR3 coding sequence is TGTGCCAGCTCACCCAGAGACAGGGTTTCGAGCACCGGGGAGCTGTTTTTT.

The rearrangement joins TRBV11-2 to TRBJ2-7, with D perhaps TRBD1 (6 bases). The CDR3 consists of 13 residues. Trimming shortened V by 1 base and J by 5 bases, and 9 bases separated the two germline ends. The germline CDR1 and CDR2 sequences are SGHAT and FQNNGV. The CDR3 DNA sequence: TGTGCCAGCAGCTTAGGAAGGGGGAACGAGCAGTACTTC. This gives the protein CASSLGRGNEQYF.

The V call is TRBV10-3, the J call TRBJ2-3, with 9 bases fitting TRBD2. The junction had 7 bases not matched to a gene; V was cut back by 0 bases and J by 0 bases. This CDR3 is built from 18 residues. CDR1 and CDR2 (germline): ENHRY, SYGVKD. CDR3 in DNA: TGTGCCATCAGTGAGTCGATCCTAGCGGGGACTAGCACAGATACGCAGTATTTT. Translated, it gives CAISESILAGTSTDTQYF.

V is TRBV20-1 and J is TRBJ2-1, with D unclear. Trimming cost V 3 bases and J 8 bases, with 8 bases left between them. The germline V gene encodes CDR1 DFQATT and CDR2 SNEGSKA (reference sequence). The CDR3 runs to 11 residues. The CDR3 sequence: CSASRSYEQFF. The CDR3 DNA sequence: TGCAGTGCTAGTAGGAGTTATGAGCAGTTCTTC.

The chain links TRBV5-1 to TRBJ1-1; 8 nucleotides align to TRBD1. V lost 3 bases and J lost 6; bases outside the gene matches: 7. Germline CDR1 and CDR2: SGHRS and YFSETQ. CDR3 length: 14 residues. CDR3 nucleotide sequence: TGCGCCAGCAGCTCCCAGGGGGCGCGTGCTGAAGCTTTCTTT. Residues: CASSSQGARAEAFF.

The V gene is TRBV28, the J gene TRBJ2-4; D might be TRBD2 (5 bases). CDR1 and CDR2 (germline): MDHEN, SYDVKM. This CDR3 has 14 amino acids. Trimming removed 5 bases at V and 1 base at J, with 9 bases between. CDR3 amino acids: CASSLPGAKNIQYF. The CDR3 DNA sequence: TGTGCCAGCAGTCTCCCGGGGGCCAAAAACATTCAGTACTTC.

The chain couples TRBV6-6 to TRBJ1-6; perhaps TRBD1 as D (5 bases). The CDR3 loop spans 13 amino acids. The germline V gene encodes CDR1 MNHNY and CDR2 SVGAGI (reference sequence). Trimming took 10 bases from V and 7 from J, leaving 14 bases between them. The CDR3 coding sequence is TGTGCCAACCGCTGGGGCAGAAATTCACCCCTCCACTTT. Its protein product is CANRWGRNSPLHF.

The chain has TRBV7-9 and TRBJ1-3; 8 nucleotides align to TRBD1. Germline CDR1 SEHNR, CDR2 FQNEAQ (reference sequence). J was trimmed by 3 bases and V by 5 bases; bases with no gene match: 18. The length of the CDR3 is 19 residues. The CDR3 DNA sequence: TGTGCCAGCAGCCATCGGACAGGGAAGTCGACTTCTTTTGGAAACACCATATATTTT. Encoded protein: CASSHRTGKSTSFGNTIYF.

The CDR3 loop is CASSDRSNTEAFF. The DNA of the CDR3 is TGTGCCAGCAGTGACAGGTCGAACACTGAAGCTTTCTTT. The rearrangement joins TRBV2 to TRBJ1-1; D call uncertain. The CDR3 has 13 residues. V was clipped by 3 bases and J by 1 base, with 6 bases between them. Germline lookup yields CDR1 SNHLY and CDR2 FYNNEI. Filled out from reference TRBV2 and TRBJ1-1, the complete variable domain reads EPEVTQTPSHQVTQMGQEVILRCVPISNHLYFYWYRQILGQKVEFLVSFYNNEISEKSEIFDDQFSVERPDGSNFTLKIRSTKLEDSAMYFCASSDRSNTEAFFGQGTRLTVV.

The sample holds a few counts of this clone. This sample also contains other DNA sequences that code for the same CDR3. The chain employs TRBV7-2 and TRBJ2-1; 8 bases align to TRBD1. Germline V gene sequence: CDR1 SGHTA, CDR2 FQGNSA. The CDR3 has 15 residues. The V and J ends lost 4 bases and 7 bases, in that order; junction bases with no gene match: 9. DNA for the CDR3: TGTGCCAGCAGCTGGAGGACAGGGAGCGCGAATGAGCAGTTCTTC. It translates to CASSWRTGSANEQFF. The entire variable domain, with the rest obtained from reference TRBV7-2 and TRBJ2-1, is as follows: GAGVSQSPSNKVTEKGKDVELRCDPISGHTALYWYRQSLGQGLEFLIYFQGNSAPDKSGLPSDRFSAERTGGSVSTLTIQRTQQEDSAVYLCASSWRTGSANEQFFGPGTRLTVL.